The source of this T cell receptor beta chain is a study of T cell responses to AZD1222 COVID-19 vaccine. Concerning this clone: Its target is unknown. The same CDR3 also results from other DNA sequences found in this sample.

General study findings and limits: The reported proportion of spike-specific TCRs targeting unmutated variant regions was nearly half. Donors were mostly white British, more females; clonal diversity possibly underestimated. The study sampled repertoires only after the peak T cell response. Only five or six AZD1222 recipients were seropositive at baseline.

The assay was immunoSEQ multiplex PCR, and TCRdb's table has in-frame clones only and misses some. The sample consists of 100,000 to 110,000 clones, approximately 89% of them appearing once. This clonotype was sampled from an adult in good health. Sequenced material: peripheral blood, taken on day 0 of MenACWY control vaccination.

The CDR3 DNA follows: TGTGCCAGCAGCTTGACGTCGCAGGGATCACCCCTCCACTTT. This encodes CASSLTSQGSPLHF. This chain connects TRBV5-4 to TRBJ1-6, with D perhaps TRBD1 (5 bases). V was shortened by 1 base and J by 10 bases, with 12 bases between the two germline ends. The CDR3 runs 14 residues. Germline lookup yields CDR1 SGHNT and CDR2 YYREEE (reference sequence).